Presented here are 9 T cell receptor beta chains from one specimen sequenced in a study of blood T cell repertoires in COVID-19. The assay was immunoSEQ multiplex PCR, and TCRdb's table has in-frame clones only and misses some. The sample holds around 59,000 clones, about 78% seen once. Sequencing input: peripheral blood. The receptor source for this set is a man of 80 years or more with acute or convalescent COVID-19.

CDR3 sequence (DNA): TGTGCCAGCAGCTTAAGGGGATGGGCCGGGGAGCTGTTTTTT. Its protein is CASSLRGWAGELFF. The V call is TRBV5-8, the J call TRBJ2-2; tentatively, D is TRBD1 (5 bases). This CDR3 region has 14 residues. Germline V gene data show CDR1 as SGHTS and CDR2 as YDEGEE. Trimming cost V 2 bases and J 6 bases, with 11 bases left between them.

This sequence joins TRBV6-1 and TRBJ1-5, with D maybe TRBD1 (5 bases). This CDR3 has 13 amino acids. V gave up 2 bases and J gave up 4 bases, with 6 bases separating them. In germline, CDR1 is MNHNS, CDR2 SASEGT. The CDR3 region is CASSEKGNQPQHF. DNA for the CDR3: TGTGCCAGCAGTGAAAAGGGGAATCAGCCCCAGCATTTT.

The chain links TRBV7-5 to TRBJ2-7; the table's TRBD2 call for D was not verified on the DNA. TRBV7-5 is a pseudogene. This CDR3 has 16 amino acids. The chain's CDR3 is CVRSLGGRAQAYEQYF. CDR3 nucleotides: TGTGTCAGAAGCTTAGGAGGGCGGGCACAAGCCTACGAGCAGTACTTC.

The V and J genes are TRBV5-1 and TRBJ2-5; tentatively, D is TRBD2 (6 bases). The CDR3 has 15 residues. V was pared by 3 bases and J by 5 bases, with 17 bases between. CDR1 SGHRS and CDR2 YFSETQ come from the germline V gene. CDR3 nucleotide sequence: TGCGCCAGCAGCTGGGGGGAACCTTCCTGGGAGACCCAGTACTTC. Protein: CASSWGEPSWETQYF.

This clone was seen just once. The chain links TRBV12-3 or TRBV12-4 to TRBJ1-1, with D unresolved. This CDR3 is built from 12 residues. The V gene lost 5 bases and the J gene lost 3 bases, with 7 bases spanning the gap. The CDR3 sequence is CASSTEYTEAFF. In DNA, the CDR3 is TGTGCCAGCAGTACGGAGTACACTGAAGCTTTCTTT.

The J gene is TRBJ1-6, the V gene TRBV6-4; 9 positions agree with TRBD1. Germline lookup yields CDR1 MRHNA and CDR2 SNTAGT. The CDR3 extends over 15 amino acids. V gave up 4 bases and J gave up 5 bases; unmatched junction bases: 3. DNA for the CDR3: TGTGCCAGCAGTGTCCGGACAGGGGATAATTCACCCCTCCACTTT. Its protein is CASSVRTGDNSPLHF.

This chain's CDR3 is CASTYLLSNQPQHF. The CDR3, as DNA: TGTGCCAGCACATATCTTCTAAGCAATCAGCCCCAGCATTTT. V and J are TRBV6-5 and TRBJ1-5; D is unclear. V lost 7 bases to trimming and J lost 1 base, with 11 bases between them. The germline gives CDR1 MNHEY, CDR2 SVGAGI. The CDR3 loop spans 14 amino acids.

This chain links TRBV5-6 with TRBJ2-3; D might be TRBD2 (6 bases). V dropped 7 bases and J dropped 4 bases, with 22 bases sitting between them. Germline values: CDR1 SGHDT, CDR2 YYEEEE. The CDR3 sequence is 16 residues long. CDR3: CASLFWGGKAADTQYF. In DNA, the CDR3 is TGTGCCAGCTTATTCTGGGGCGGGAAGGCTGCAGATACGCAGTATTTT.

The DNA for the CDR3 is TGTGCCAGCAGCCAAGATCTTTGGAGCTATGGCTACACCTTC. Translating it yields CASSQDLWSYGYTF. The chain uses TRBV3-1 (or the pseudogene TRBV3-2) and TRBJ1-2, with unresolved D. The CDR3 runs to 14 residues. Trimming took 0 bases from V and 4 from J, leaving 9 bases between them. Germline values: CDR1 LGHDT, CDR2 YNNKEL (reference sequence).